This TCR beta chain is from a study of T-cell reconstitution after alpha-beta-depleted transplantation in children. Overall study results and limits: Reportedly, only several hundred clones from non-depleted graft cells drove alpha-beta T-cell counts at about two months. Hyperexpanded clones declined; after one year, newly produced T cells mostly supplied diversity. Surviving recipient T cells and intrathymic progenitors accounted for some patients' high TCRbeta diversity at day 60.

This sample's TCRbeta library carried unique molecular identifier barcodes. TCRdb re-analysed the PCR reads in MiXCR, keeping a single row per CDR3 protein. The data hold hundreds of thousands of distinct CDR3 sequences, with less than 15% observed a single time. This clonotype came up a few times. As yet, its antigen is unknown. This CDR3 is built from 13 residues. V lost 3 bases and J lost 9, with 12 bases in between. Germline loops: CDR1 MNHEY, CDR2 SVGAGI. This TCR was recovered from a girl aged 2-10 years with congenital amegakaryocytic thrombocytopenia, due to receive a stem cell transplant. The sample was PBMCs, taken before TCRalphabeta/CD19-depleted stem cell transplant. The chain couples TRBV6-5 to TRBJ1-5; D perhaps matches TRBD1 (5 bases). CDR3 nucleotides: TGTGCCAGCAGTTATCCCGTCGGGGGGCCCCAGCATTTT. This gives the protein CASSYPVGGPQHF.